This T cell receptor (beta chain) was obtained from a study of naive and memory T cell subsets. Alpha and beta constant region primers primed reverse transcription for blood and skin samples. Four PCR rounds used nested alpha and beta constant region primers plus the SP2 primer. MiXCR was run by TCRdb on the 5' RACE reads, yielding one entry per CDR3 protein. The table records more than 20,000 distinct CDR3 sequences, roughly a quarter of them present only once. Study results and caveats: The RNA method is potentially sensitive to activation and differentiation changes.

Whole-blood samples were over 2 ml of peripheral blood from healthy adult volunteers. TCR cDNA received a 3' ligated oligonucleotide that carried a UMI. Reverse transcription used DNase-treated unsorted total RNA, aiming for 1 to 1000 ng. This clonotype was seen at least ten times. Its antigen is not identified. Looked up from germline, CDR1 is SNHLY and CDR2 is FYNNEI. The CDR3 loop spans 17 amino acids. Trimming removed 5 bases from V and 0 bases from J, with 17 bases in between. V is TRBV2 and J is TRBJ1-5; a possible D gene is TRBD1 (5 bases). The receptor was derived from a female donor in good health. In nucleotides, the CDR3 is TGTGCCAGCAGTCCCTTTGGGGCTGCCGATAGCAATCAGCCCCAGCATTTT. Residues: CASSPFGAADSNQPQHF.